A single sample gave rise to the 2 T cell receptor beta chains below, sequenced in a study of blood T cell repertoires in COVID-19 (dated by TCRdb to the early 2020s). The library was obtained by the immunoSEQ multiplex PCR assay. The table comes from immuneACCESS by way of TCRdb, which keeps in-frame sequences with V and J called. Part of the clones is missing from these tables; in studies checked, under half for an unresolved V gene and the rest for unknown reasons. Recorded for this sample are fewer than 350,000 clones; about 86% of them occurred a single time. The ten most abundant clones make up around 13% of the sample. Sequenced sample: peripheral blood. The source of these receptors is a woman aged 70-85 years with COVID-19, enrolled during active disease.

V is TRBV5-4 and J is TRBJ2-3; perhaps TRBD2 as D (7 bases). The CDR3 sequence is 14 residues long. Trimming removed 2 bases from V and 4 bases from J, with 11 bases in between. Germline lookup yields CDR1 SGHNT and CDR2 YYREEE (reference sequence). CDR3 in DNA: TGTGCCAGCAGCTTAAGGGGGGGGGCAGATACGCAGTATTTT. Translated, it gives CASSLRGGADTQYF.

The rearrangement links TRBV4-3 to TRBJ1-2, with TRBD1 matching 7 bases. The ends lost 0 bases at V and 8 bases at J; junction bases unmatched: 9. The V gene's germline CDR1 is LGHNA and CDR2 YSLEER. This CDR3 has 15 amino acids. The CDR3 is CASSQEQTSTGGYTF. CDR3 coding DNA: TGCGCCAGCAGCCAAGAACAGACATCGACAGGGGGCTACACCTTC.